These T cell receptor beta chains were read from a single sample in a study of cytomegalovirus exposure and HLA in healthy donors. Some clones are missing from TCRdb's copy, which holds only in-frame ones; the method was immunoSEQ multiplex PCR. The table records approximately 160,000 clones, roughly nine tenths of them present only once. The sample comprised PBMCs. These receptors came from a woman in her thirties in good health and CMV-seronegative. Both conserved end residues are trimmed from each CDR3. Only some rows state a clone size, as once, few, many or a class for expanded clones.

v_call clone_size cdr3_aa
TRBV4-2 - ASSQGRTGYGYT
TRBV20-1 - SASDSYGYT
TRBV15 - ATSRDEAAAT
TRBV7-8 many ASSLVRGSYEQY
TRBV2 few ASRSDAGGQTDTQY
TRBV6-4 - ASRAGGGSDTQY
TRBV5-1 - ASSFSGQGMVTEAF
TRBV19 - ASSTQGDTQY
TRBV19 - ASSRTGSASYEQY
TRBV28 - ASSLGTEKLF
TRBV5-5 - ASSYSGTVNTGELF
TRBV1 - TSSCFRIGEGEQY
TRBV30 - AWSVAFGWNTGELF
TRBV15 many ATSKSREHSPLH
TRBV18 - ASWGDRGRYEQY
TRBV7-2 - ASSLQPSSLHEQY
TRBV6-1 few ASSEGQDYGYT
TRBV4-2 - ASSQNQAETQY
TRBV28 once AITLAGGPYEQF
TRBV5-6 - ASSPTGQINYGYT
TRBV14 once ASSQGLQGYEQY
TRBV9 - ASSLRRDGFYGYT
TRBV2 once AGGTGGSYEQY
TRBV19 - ASSLSTGNYGYT
TRBV6-5 - ASSYSSQPPYGYT
TRBV29-1 - SAAAGVAYGYT
TRBV7-8 - ASIRTIDTGELF
TRBV28 - ASSGPGMNTEAF
TRBV27 - ASSPLIGQGGNEQF
TRBV7-8 few ASSLVSATNEKLF
TRBV28 - ASIDYVGRNEQF
TRBV2 - ASRVGQGFHNEQF
TRBV28 - ASTTRTSPYEQY
TRBV5-6 - ASSSGLAGQETQY
TRBV5-4 - ASSPSRAMNTEAF
TRBV4-2 - ASSQPQGGQPQH
TRBV4-1 - ASSQGQGLGTGELF
TRBV4-2 - ASSQGLANSYEQY
TRBV4-3 - ASSQDLTSGAISSYNEQF
TRBV28 - ASSFRARGSYEQY
TRBV5-4 - ASSPSATPYNEQF
TRBV6-5 - ASSPGVLAKNIQY
TRBV7-9 - ASKLGANPNYGYT
TRBV9 - ASSVSVRASGQPGEQF
TRBV27 once ASSSGLRNEQF
TRBV7-6 - ASSFRGGSEAF
TRBV7-9 - ASSLVEVRNTEAF
TRBV6-6 few ASSQNREIDGYT
TRBV4-3 - ASSQDRQETGTEAF
TRBV5-1 - ASKGQGAPDTQY
TRBV6-5 - ASSSSPGQGDNEQY
TRBV5-1 - ASSIKTGLNTEAF
TRBV6-5 - ASSYWRGRGGYT
TRBV29-1 - SVGRLAGGPNHPETQY
TRBV6-6 - ASRRDSDPGNTIY